The 19 T cell receptor beta chains reported below all come from one sample, sequenced in a study of T-cell reconstitution after alpha-beta-depleted transplantation in children (TCRdb year 2016). Library prep was done by PCR. Sequencing was performed on an Illumina HiSeq 2500. Molecular barcoding was employed in the preparation of TCR libraries, with unique molecular identifiers being used to normalize TCRbeta repertoire quantification. TCRdb redid the processing of the public reads, applying fastp at Q25 and MiXCR, and retained in-frame beta chains. Each entry is one CDR3 protein sequence, shown with its most common DNA and genes. The sample has hundreds of thousands of distinct CDR3 sequences on record, around 16% of them singletons. The ten biggest clones cover 3.3% of the sample. The source was PBMCs from the stem cell graft donor, collected from the stem cell graft. All receptors come from a human donor who donated a stem cell graft to a child with acute lymphoblastic leukemia.

This chain joins TRBV7-3 and TRBJ2-2; tentatively, D is TRBD2 (7 bases). V was clipped by 5 bases and J by 1 base, with 20 bases between them. This CDR3 region has 18 residues. From germline, CDR1 is SGHTA and CDR2 FQGTGA. The CDR3 reads CASSRAAGGGRNTGELFF. The CDR3 region has the DNA TGTGCCAGCAGCCGGGCGGCCGGCGGGGGCCGGAACACCGGGGAGCTGTTTTTT.

The chain links TRBV29-1 to TRBJ2-7; TRBD1 or TRBD2 may be the D gene (5 bases each). CDR1 is SQVTM and CDR2 is ANQGSEA in the germline V gene. Trimming shortened V by 7 bases and J by 4 bases, and 17 bases separated the two germline ends. The CDR3 totals 13 residues. Written as DNA, the CDR3 is TGCAGCGGGGGGACCTCTTCTCCTTACGAGCAGTACTTC. Amino acid sequence: CSGGTSSPYEQYF.

This chain connects TRBV5-6 to TRBJ2-2; 8 nucleotides line up with TRBD1. The CDR3 runs to 16 residues. V was clipped by 3 bases and J by 5 bases; unmatched bases: 9. Germline lookup yields CDR1 SGHDT and CDR2 YYEEEE. The CDR3 region is CASSSTGGMRTGELFF. The CDR3, as DNA: TGTGCCAGCAGCTCCACAGGGGGAATGAGGACCGGGGAGCTGTTTTTT.

This clonotype was picked up a small number of times. The rearrangement uses TRBV4-1 and TRBJ2-7, with D maybe TRBD1 (5 bases). This CDR3 has 14 amino acids. Trimming cost V 3 bases and J 5 bases, with 14 bases left between them. Germline CDR1 is MGHRA and CDR2 is YSYEKL. CDR3: CASSHLRETDEQYF. In DNA form, the CDR3 reads TGCGCCAGCAGCCACCTCCGCGAGACAGACGAGCAGTACTTC.

This clonotype was picked up a small number of times. CDR3 DNA sequence: TGTGCCAGCAGTCTACTGACAGGGATCACTGAAGCTTTCTTT. This codes for CASSLLTGITEAFF. The chain is built from TRBV12-3 or TRBV12-4 and TRBJ1-1, with TRBD1 matching over 7 bases. Trimming took 5 bases from V and 4 from J; bases not matched to a gene: 7. The CDR3 extends over 14 amino acids.

This clonotype was counted between two and nine times. The chain uses TRBV9 and TRBJ2-1; D not certain. Trimming took 0 bases from V and 2 from J, leaving 9 bases between them. Germline CDR1 SGDLS, CDR2 YYNGEE. The CDR3 spans 15 residues. This CDR3 is CASSVVAGAYNEQFF. CDR3 nucleotide sequence: TGTGCCAGCAGCGTAGTGGCAGGAGCCTACAATGAGCAGTTCTTC.

This clonotype was observed many times. The V and J genes are TRBV7-6 and TRBJ2-7; TRBD1 matches 10 bases. In germline, CDR1 is SGHVS, CDR2 FNYEAQ. The CDR3 runs 14 residues. V lost 5 bases and J lost 3; bases outside the gene matches: 4. The CDR3 here is CASSPDRGLYEQYF. The CDR3, as DNA: TGTGCCAGCAGCCCCGACAGGGGGCTCTACGAGCAGTACTTC. The complete variable domain, with remaining parts taken from reference TRBV7-6 and TRBJ2-7, reads GAGVSQSPRYKVTKRGQDVALRCDPISGHVSLYWYRQALGQGPEFLTYFNYEAQQDKSGLPNDRFSAERPEGSISTLTIQRTEQRDSAMYRCASSPDRGLYEQYFGPGTRLTVT.

This clonotype was recorded a few times. The chain has TRBV7-3 and TRBJ2-1; D ambiguous. Trimming took off 5 bases at V and 0 bases at J, with 17 bases between the two ends. Germline V gives CDR1 SGHTA, CDR2 FQGTGA. CDR3 length: 17 amino acids. The CDR3 spells CASSPNPGQSSYNEQFF. CDR3 in DNA: TGTGCCAGCAGCCCAAACCCGGGCCAAAGCTCCTACAATGAGCAGTTCTTC.

The chain's CDR3 is CASSFLQGRADTQYF. CDR3 in DNA: TGTGCCAGCAGTTTCCTGCAGGGTAGGGCAGATACGCAGTATTTT. The V call is TRBV12-3 or TRBV12-4, the J call TRBJ2-3, with a tentative D call TRBD1 (5 bases). The CDR3 contains 15 residues. V was shortened by 3 bases and J by 4 bases, with 14 bases between the two germline ends.

The chain carries TRBV5-1 and TRBJ1-1; 8 bases are a match to TRBD1. The CDR3 sequence is 14 residues long. The V and J ends lost 5 bases and 4 bases, in that order; junction bases with no gene match: 7. Germline loops: CDR1 SGHRS, CDR2 YFSETQ. The CDR3, as DNA: TGCGCCAGCAGGTCTTTGACAGGGGCCACTGAAGCTTTCTTT. It translates to CASRSLTGATEAFF.

The V and J genes are TRBV3-1 and TRBJ1-2, with 7 bases matching TRBD1. CDR3 length equals 13 residues. Trimming cost V 1 base and J 8 bases; bases outside gene matches: 4. Germline assignment: CDR1 LGHDT and CDR2 YNNKEL (reference sequence). CDR3 amino acids: CASSQAQGEGYTF. CDR3 coding DNA: TGTGCCAGCAGCCAAGCCCAGGGGGAAGGCTACACCTTC.

The rearrangement uses TRBV4-1 and TRBJ1-1; 7 nucleotides line up with TRBD1. The CDR3 runs 17 residues. The V and J ends lost 1 base and 0 bases, in that order; junction bases with no gene match: 8. Germline loops: CDR1 MGHRA, CDR2 YSYEKL. CDR3 nucleotides: TGCGCCAGCAGCCAAGCTCTAGGGACAGCCATGAACACTGAAGCTTTCTTT. Protein sequence: CASSQALGTAMNTEAFF.

This sequence joins TRBV29-1 and TRBJ1-5; unclear D gene. Germline CDR1 is SQVTM and CDR2 is ANQGSEA. Trimming took off 2 bases at V and 4 bases at J, with 9 bases between the two ends. The CDR3 has 13 residues. The CDR3 sequence is CSVEIGINQPQHF. The CDR3 coding sequence is TGCAGCGTTGAAATTGGTATTAATCAGCCCCAGCATTTT.

This clonotype has just a few counts. The chain combines TRBV7-8 with TRBJ2-7; TRBD2 agrees at 7 bases. Per the germline V gene, CDR1 is SGHVS and CDR2 is FQNEAQ. This CDR3 comprises 15 residues. Germline trimming cut 5 bases from V and 3 bases from J; bases unmatched to any gene: 10. The CDR3 is CASSPWEGNGYEQYF. CDR3 in DNA: TGTGCCAGCAGCCCCTGGGAGGGGAACGGCTACGAGCAGTACTTC.

The rearrangement uses TRBV7-9 and TRBJ2-1, with 7 positions matching TRBD1. The CDR3 is 15 residues long. Germline CDR1 and CDR2: SEHNR and FQNEAQ (reference sequence). V was clipped by 2 bases and J by 14 bases; unmatched bases: 15. This CDR3 reads CASSLFYQGEWSKFF. The CDR3 nucleotides are TGTGCCAGCAGCTTATTCTATCAGGGGGAGTGGTCGAAGTTCTTC.

The rearrangement uses TRBV7-2 and TRBJ1-2; 8 bases are a match to TRBD1. The germline CDR1 and CDR2 sequences are SGHTA and FQGNSA. The CDR3 loop spans 14 amino acids. With 5 bases clipped from V and 8 bases from J, the junction kept 10 bases outside the gene matches. The CDR3 loop is CASSPTGVMRGYTF. DNA of the CDR3: TGTGCCAGCAGCCCGACAGGGGTTATGAGGGGCTACACCTTC.

The chain combines TRBV11-2 with TRBJ2-1; 8 bases agree with TRBD2. The germline CDR1 and CDR2 sequences are SGHAT and FQNNGV. The CDR3 spans 15 residues. Trimming removed 1 base from V and 4 bases from J; junction bases left unmatched: 3. The CDR3 DNA is TGTGCCAGCAGCTTAGTAGCGGGGTTGTACAATGAGCAGTTCTTC. Translating it yields CASSLVAGLYNEQFF. The entire variable domain, with the rest obtained from reference TRBV11-2 and TRBJ2-1, is as follows: EAGVAQSPRYKIIEKRQSVAFWCNPISGHATLYWYQQILGQGPKLLIQFQNNGVVDDSQLPKDRFSAERLKGVDSTLKIQPAKLEDSAVYLCASSLVAGLYNEQFFGPGTRLTVL.

In its sample, this clonotype was seen a few times. The V call is TRBV10-2, the J call TRBJ2-3, with 9 bases fitting TRBD2. CDR1 WSHSY and CDR2 SAAADI come from the germline V gene. V was pared by 0 bases and J by 0 bases, with 13 bases of the junction left unmatched. CDR3 size: 20 residues. The CDR3 protein is CASSESNGRLREGSTDTQYF. CDR3 nucleotide sequence: TGCGCCAGCAGTGAGTCGAATGGCCGGTTGCGGGAGGGCAGCACAGATACGCAGTATTTT.

The chain joins TRBV7-8 to TRBJ2-7; D remains ambiguous. The CDR3 extends over 16 amino acids. Between the trimmed V and J ends, which lost 4 bases and 2 bases, there was a span of 18 bases. Germline CDR1 reads SGHVS; CDR2 reads FQNEAQ. This CDR3 is CASSSSRWSATYEQYF. CDR3 sequence (DNA): TGTGCCAGCAGCTCCTCCCGATGGAGCGCCACCTACGAGCAGTACTTC.